This T cell receptor (beta chain) was sequenced for a study of cytomegalovirus exposure and HLA in healthy donors. Study in general: Early released data comprised 80 million to 100 million unique TCRs from HLA-typed donors.

Vbeta (60) and Jbeta (13) primers were used in the PCR. The assay was immunoSEQ multiplex PCR, and TCRdb's table has in-frame clones only and misses some. The data show around 100,000 clones, with about 77% seen just once and 10% held by the top ten. The CDR3 has 17 amino acids. Study outcomes and limitations: Published work reported that the classifier diagnosed cytomegalovirus status with high specificity and sensitivity.

A note on this clone: Its specificity is unknown.

Sequencing used PBMCs. The TCR was taken from a woman aged 18-35 years in good health and CMV-seropositive. The chain is built from TRBV21-1 and TRBJ1-5. TRBV21-1 is a recognized pseudogene. CDR3 in DNA: TGTGCCAGCAGCAAAGGAGGAGGAGGCCGGCCAAACCAGCCCCAGCATTTT. As protein: CASSKGGGGRPNQPQHF.